A single sample gave rise to the 14 T cell receptor beta chains below, sequenced in a study of T cells after yellow fever vaccination. MiXCR was run by TCRdb on the 5' RACE reads, yielding one entry per CDR3 protein. The sample lists over 110,000 distinct CDR3 sequences, 6.5% to 8.5% occurring once. The specimen was CD4+ T cells sorted from PBMCs, collected 5 days after the yellow fever booster vaccination. The receptors were gathered from a man aged 25-45 years who received the YFV17D yellow fever vaccine.

Many counts were recorded for this clonotype. J is TRBJ2-1 and V is TRBV5-1, with 14 bases fitting TRBD2. Germline V gene data show CDR1 as SGHRS and CDR2 as YFSETQ. J gave up 1 base and V 4 bases, and 4 bases lay outside the gene matches. This CDR3 region has 17 residues. The CDR3 is CASSRTSGRSSYNEQFF. CDR3 sequence (DNA): TGCGCCAGCAGCCGGACTAGCGGGAGGTCGTCCTACAATGAGCAGTTCTTC.

This clonotype was seen at least ten times. V gene TRBV5-1 combines with J gene TRBJ2-3; TRBD2 agrees at 8 bases. This CDR3 region has 16 residues. Germline lookup yields CDR1 SGHRS and CDR2 YFSETQ. Germline trimming cut 5 bases from V and 3 bases from J; bases unmatched to any gene: 11. The CDR3 loop reads CASSPGLAGTTDTQYF. The CDR3 DNA reads as TGCGCCAGCAGTCCAGGGTTAGCGGGAACTACAGATACGCAGTATTTT.

This clonotype came up many times. The chain joins TRBV6-1 to TRBJ2-7; no reliable D call. Germline V gene data show CDR1 as MNHNS and CDR2 as SASEGT. The V end was cut by 7 bases, the J end by 0 bases, with 13 bases between. CDR3 length: 14 amino acids. CDR3 sequence (DNA): TGTGCCAGCAACCCGACTTCATACTCCTACGAGCAGTACTTC. Protein sequence: CASNPTSYSYEQYF.

This clonotype was seen many times. The V gene is TRBV20-1, the J gene TRBJ2-5; 7 bases align to TRBD1. This CDR3 has 13 residues. The trim removed 3 bases at V and 5 bases at J, leaving 6 bases unmatched. Germline CDR1 reads DFQATT; CDR2 reads SNEGSKA (reference sequence). In DNA, the CDR3 is TGCAGTGCTAGCGTGACAGGGTCCGAGACCCAGTACTTC. Its protein product is CSASVTGSETQYF.

This clonotype was counted at least ten times. This CDR3 reads CASSWAVAEQETQYF. The CDR3 nucleotides are TGTGCCAGCAGCTGGGCTGTCGCGGAACAAGAGACCCAGTACTTC. The V and J genes are TRBV7-9 and TRBJ2-5; no definite D call. CDR3 length: 15 amino acids. The germline V and J ends were trimmed by 4 bases and 2 bases, with 14 bases remaining between them. Per the germline V gene, CDR1 is SEHNR and CDR2 is FQNEAQ (reference sequence). The variable domain in full, completed from reference TRBV7-9 and TRBJ2-5, reads DTGVSQNPRHKITKRGQNVTFRCDPISEHNRLYWYRQTLGQGPEFLTYFQNEAQLEKSRLLSDRFSAERPKGSFSTLEIQRTEQGDSAMYLCASSWAVAEQETQYFGPGTRLLVL.

This clonotype was detected ten times or more. This chain connects TRBV7-2 to TRBJ2-7; 9 bases are a match to TRBD1. There are 14 residues in the CDR3. Germline V CDR1 and CDR2: SGHTA, FQGNSA. Trimming cost V 6 bases and J 3 bases; bases outside gene matches: 6. Here the CDR3 reads CASRSGTGYYEQYF. The CDR3 nucleotides are TGTGCCAGCAGATCCGGGACAGGGTACTACGAGCAGTACTTC.

This clonotype was seen a handful of times. V gene TRBV6-1 combines with J gene TRBJ1-2; 11 bases match TRBD1. This CDR3 has 15 residues. Losses at the gene ends were 5 bases for V and 4 bases for J; bases not matched to a gene: 6. Germline V gene sequence: CDR1 MNHNS, CDR2 SASEGT. The CDR3, as DNA: TGTGCCAGCAGTCGGCCGGGACAGGGGGTCTATGGCTACACCTTC. Translated, it gives CASSRPGQGVYGYTF.

This clonotype was seen many times. The chain couples TRBV20-1 to TRBJ2-7, with 7 nucleotides matching TRBD2. Germline values: CDR1 DFQATT, CDR2 SNEGSKA (reference sequence). The CDR3 runs 16 residues. Germline trimming cut 6 bases from V and 3 bases from J; bases unmatched to any gene: 17. The CDR3 region has the DNA TGCAGTGCCTCCAGCCGGACTAGTGGGGACCTCTACGAGCAGTACTTC. This codes for CSASSRTSGDLYEQYF.

This clonotype was counted many times. The genes are TRBV4-2 and TRBJ2-4, with TRBD2 matching 8 bases. The CDR3 has 19 residues. The junction had 10 bases not matched to a gene; V was cut back by 0 bases and J by 0 bases. Germline CDR1 and CDR2: LGHNA and YNFKEQ. The CDR3 sequence is CASSQEVFLAGLAKNIQYF. As DNA, the CDR3 is TGTGCCAGCAGCCAAGAAGTTTTTTTAGCGGGGCTAGCCAAAAACATTCAGTACTTC.

This chain joins TRBV11-3 and TRBJ2-1; D uncertain. The CDR3 runs 15 residues. Trimming left V 0 bases short and J 0 bases short, with 6 bases between. In germline, CDR1 is SGHNT, CDR2 YENEEA. The chain's CDR3 is CASSLEVASYNEQFF. The DNA for the CDR3 is TGTGCCAGCAGCTTAGAAGTTGCCTCCTACAATGAGCAGTTCTTC.

A remark on this clonotype: One end of the junction does not line up with germline, which may come from a read error. This chain uses TRBV20-1 with TRBJ2-7, with a tentative D call TRBD2 (6 bases). This CDR3 is 15 amino acids long. Germline V lookup: CDR1 DFQATT, CDR2 SNEGSKA (reference sequence). CDR3 nucleotide sequence: TGCTGTGCCCTAAATCCCTACGGGAGCCCCTACGAGCAGTACTTC. This codes for CCALNPYGSPYEQYF.

This clonotype was detected ten times or more. This rearrangement joins TRBV27 to TRBJ2-2; D gene ambiguous. The CDR3 is made up of 16 amino acids. Trimming stripped 4 bases from V and 6 bases from J, with 18 bases between. CDR1 is MNHEY and CDR2 is SMNVEV in the germline V gene (reference sequence). The CDR3 sequence: CASSSSWPRMAGELFF. In DNA, the CDR3 is TGTGCCAGCAGTTCCTCGTGGCCACGGATGGCCGGGGAGCTGTTTTTT.

This clonotype appeared many times. V is TRBV10-3 and J is TRBJ1-1; possible D gene TRBD1, 5 bases. Trimming removed 2 bases at V and 0 bases at J, with 7 bases between. Germline CDR1 is ENHRY and CDR2 is SYGVKD. The CDR3 is 14 amino acids. CDR3: CAISEGHLNTEAFF. CDR3 bases: TGTGCCATCAGTGAGGGACACCTGAACACTGAAGCTTTCTTT.

This clonotype was seen repeatedly, ten times or more. The V and J genes are TRBV10-3 and TRBJ2-3; 11 bases are a match to TRBD2. In germline, CDR1 is ENHRY, CDR2 SYGVKD. The CDR3 runs 19 residues. V lost 5 bases, J lost 3 bases, and 16 bases stayed unmatched. The CDR3 is CAISRNSGRAEGETDTQYF. CDR3 sequence (DNA): TGTGCCATCAGTCGGAATAGCGGGAGGGCCGAAGGGGAGACAGATACGCAGTATTTT.